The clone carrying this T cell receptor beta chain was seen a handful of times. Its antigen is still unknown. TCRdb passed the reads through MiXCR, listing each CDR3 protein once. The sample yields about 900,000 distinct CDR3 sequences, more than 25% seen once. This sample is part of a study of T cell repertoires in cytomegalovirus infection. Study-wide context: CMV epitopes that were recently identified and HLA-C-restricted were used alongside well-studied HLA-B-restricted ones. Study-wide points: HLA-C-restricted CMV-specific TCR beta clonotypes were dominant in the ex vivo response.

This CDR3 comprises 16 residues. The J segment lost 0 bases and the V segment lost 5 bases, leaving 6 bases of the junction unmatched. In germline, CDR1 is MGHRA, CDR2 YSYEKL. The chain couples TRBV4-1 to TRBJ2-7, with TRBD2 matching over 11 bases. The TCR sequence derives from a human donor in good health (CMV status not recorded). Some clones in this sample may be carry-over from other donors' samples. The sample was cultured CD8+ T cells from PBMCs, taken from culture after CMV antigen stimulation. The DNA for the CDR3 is TGCGCCAGCAGCTTACTAGCGGGGGCGATCTCCTACGAGCAGTACTTC. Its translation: CASSLLAGAISYEQYF.